This T cell receptor (beta chain) derives from a study of blood T cell repertoires in COVID-19. Original processing methods: Estimates of nucleated cell counts were drawn from the amplification of reference gene primers. Sequencing was performed with immunoSEQ multiplex PCR; in TCRdb, only in-frame clones are kept and a portion is missing. V, J and clone size were drawn from that table, and D and trimming were deduced from the DNA. The sample lists just over 300,000 clones, over 75% seen once, with about 4.6% in the top ten. CDR1 GTSNPN and CDR2 SVGIG come from the germline V gene (reference sequence). Trimming stripped 5 bases from V and 4 bases from J, with 11 bases between. The CDR3 spans 13 residues.

The chain employs TRBV30 and TRBJ2-2, with D unresolved. This sequence was found in a young man who had recovered from COVID-19. The sequenced sample was PBMCs or T cells enriched from blood (not recorded which). The CDR3 loop reads CAWPAYSTGELFF. The CDR3 bases are TGTGCCTGGCCCGCTTACAGCACCGGGGAGCTGTTTTTT.